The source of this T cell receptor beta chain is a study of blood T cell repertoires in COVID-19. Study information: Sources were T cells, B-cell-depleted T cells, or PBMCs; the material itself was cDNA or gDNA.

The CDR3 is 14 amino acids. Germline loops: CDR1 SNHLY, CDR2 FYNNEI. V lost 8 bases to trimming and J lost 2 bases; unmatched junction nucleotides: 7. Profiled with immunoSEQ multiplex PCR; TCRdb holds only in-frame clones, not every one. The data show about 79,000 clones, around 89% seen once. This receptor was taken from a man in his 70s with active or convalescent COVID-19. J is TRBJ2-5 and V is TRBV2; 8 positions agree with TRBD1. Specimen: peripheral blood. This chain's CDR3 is CASADRVGQETQYF. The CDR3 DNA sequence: TGTGCCAGCGCGGACAGGGTAGGGCAAGAGACCCAGTACTTC.